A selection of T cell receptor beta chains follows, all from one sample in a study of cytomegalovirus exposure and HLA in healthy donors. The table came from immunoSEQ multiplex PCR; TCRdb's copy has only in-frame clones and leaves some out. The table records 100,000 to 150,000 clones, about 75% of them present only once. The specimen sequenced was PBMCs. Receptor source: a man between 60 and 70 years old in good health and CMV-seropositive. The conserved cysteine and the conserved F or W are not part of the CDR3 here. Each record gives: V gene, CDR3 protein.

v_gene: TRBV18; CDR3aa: ASSGDRGPYEQY
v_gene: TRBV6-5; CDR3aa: ASSYSLAVSNYGYT
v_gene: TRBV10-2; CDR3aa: ASSEGGGLAGGTQY
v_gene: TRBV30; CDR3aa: AWRVSIRGQGPGELF
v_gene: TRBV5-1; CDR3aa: ASSLVPGDQPQH
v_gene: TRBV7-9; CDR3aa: ASSRDRDPGYT
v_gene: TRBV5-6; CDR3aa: ASSFPGTSGVEDTQY
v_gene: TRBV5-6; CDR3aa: ASSLEAGGIHFSF
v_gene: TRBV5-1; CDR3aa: ASSLDYRGYGYT
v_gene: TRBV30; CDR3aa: AWRTGVGEAF
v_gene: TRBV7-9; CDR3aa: ASTAPFTGMGTEAF
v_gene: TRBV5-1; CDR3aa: ASSLGGGETQY
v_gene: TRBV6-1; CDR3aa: ASRDSINYGYT
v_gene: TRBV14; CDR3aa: ASSQGLARKY
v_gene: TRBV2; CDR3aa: ASSRQGAQGNTIY
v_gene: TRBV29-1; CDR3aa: SVDTSLDEQF
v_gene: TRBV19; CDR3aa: ASSIGGSYEQY
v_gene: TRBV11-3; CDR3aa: ASSLGPVTGVATGELF
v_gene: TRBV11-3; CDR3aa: ASSLDQVPRGGELF
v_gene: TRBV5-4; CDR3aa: ASSWDRGDTQY
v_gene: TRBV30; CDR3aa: AWSDSTRDTQY
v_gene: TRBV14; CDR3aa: ASSPVRAGETQY
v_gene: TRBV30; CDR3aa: AWRSGTSGTMGANIQY
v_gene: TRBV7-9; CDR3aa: ASSLVAGTGDNQY
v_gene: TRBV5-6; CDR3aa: ASSQGGNSQY
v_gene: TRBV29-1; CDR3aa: SVEKDGPSGANGLT
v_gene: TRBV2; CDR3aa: ASSRDFTPGHEQY
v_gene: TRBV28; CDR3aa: ASVAGGQETQY
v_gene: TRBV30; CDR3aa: AWTRRVGSYEQY
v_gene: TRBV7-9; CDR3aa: ASSLGGSGSSYNEQF
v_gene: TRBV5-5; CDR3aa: ASNKGGMNTEAF
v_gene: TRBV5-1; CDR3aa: ASSLVGENNYGYT
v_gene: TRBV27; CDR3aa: ASSGGYTDTQY
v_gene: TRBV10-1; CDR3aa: ASSESSVGAKNTQY
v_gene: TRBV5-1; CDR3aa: ASSLAIVRGTGELF
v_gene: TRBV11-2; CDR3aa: ASSLGRRLETQY
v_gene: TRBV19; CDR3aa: ASSRRQGNGNQPQH
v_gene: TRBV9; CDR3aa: ASSGPPGEMDYEQY
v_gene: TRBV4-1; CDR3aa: ASSPLTGGYT
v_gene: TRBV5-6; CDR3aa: ASSFDRVEGGYT
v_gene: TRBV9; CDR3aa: ASSPGGGSIQY
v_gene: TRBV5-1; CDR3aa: ASSLLQETQY
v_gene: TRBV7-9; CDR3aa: ASSSRQDGFTEAF
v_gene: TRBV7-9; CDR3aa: ASSLRGGTDTQY
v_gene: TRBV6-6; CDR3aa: ASRTRGLDQPQH
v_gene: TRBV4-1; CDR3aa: ASSQDRVGGEKLF
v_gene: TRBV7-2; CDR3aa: ASSSTGLAPVDEQF
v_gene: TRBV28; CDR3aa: ASQRGGRHAYGYT
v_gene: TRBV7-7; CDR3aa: ASSAGTGKNNEQF
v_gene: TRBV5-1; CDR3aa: ASSLGDSGEEAF
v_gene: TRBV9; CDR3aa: ASNRGTGSEAF
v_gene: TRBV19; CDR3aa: ASSINRGTNTEAF
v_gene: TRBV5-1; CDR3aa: ASRREDEQF
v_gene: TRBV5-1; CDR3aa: ASKLGTNTEAF
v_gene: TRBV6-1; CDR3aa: ASSDGPSWDTQY
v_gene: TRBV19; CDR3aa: ASSIPGQPKWTQY
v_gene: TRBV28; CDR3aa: ASSWGQGGNYGYT
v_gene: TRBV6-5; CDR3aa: ASRTGVNYGYT